Here is one T cell receptor (beta chain) with its context. Sequencing used immunoSEQ multiplex PCR; TCRdb keeps in-frame clones, though not all of them. Of around 2.1 million clones listed, 95% are singletons. This sample is drawn from a study of shared clonotypes between healthy human individuals. This receptor was taken from a man younger than 35 in good health. Sequenced material: naive CD4+ T cells sorted from blood. Subset noted: CD45RA+ positively selected.

CDR3 loop: CASSLVAGVRVADTQYF. In DNA, the CDR3 is TGTGCCAGCAGCTTAGTGGCGGGAGTAAGGGTCGCAGATACGCAGTATTTT. The chain couples TRBV7-2 to TRBJ2-3, with 7 bases aligning to TRBD2. V was clipped by 1 base and J by 4 bases; unmatched bases: 11. The germline V gene has CDR1 SGHTA and CDR2 FQGNSA. This CDR3 is built from 17 residues.